Shown below are 10 T cell receptor beta chains from a single sample sequenced in a study of response to subunit inactivated influenza vaccine (dated by TCRdb to the late 2010s). Libraries were constructed by RT-PCR. TCRdb names Illumina HiSeq 2500 as the instrument used. The public reads were run again by TCRdb, first through fastp at Q25 and then through MiXCR, and only productive beta chains were kept. Each CDR3 protein appears once, grouped with its most common genes and DNA. The sample contains about 650,000 distinct CDR3 sequences, 12% to 15% of them found a single time. The top ten clones comprise 6% to 9.5% of the sample. Sequenced here: PBMCs from blood, sampled 14 to 15 days before vaccination. Receptor source: a man aged 50-60 years who received an inactivated influenza vaccine. Donor details come from another sample of the same person, matched by shared clones.

This clonotype occurred a few times. The V gene is TRBV12-3 or TRBV12-4, the J gene TRBJ2-7; 8 positions agree with TRBD2. With 5 bases clipped from V and 1 base from J, the junction kept 4 bases outside the gene matches. The CDR3 contains 14 residues. The CDR3 region is CASSTGRVSYEQYF. The CDR3 DNA reads as TGTGCCAGCAGTACCGGGAGGGTTTCCTACGAGCAGTACTTC.

V and J are TRBV6-5 and TRBJ2-5; 15 positions agree with TRBD2. With 2 bases clipped from V and 5 bases from J, the junction kept 6 bases outside the gene matches. This CDR3 spans 17 amino acids. Germline V gene data show CDR1 as MNHEY and CDR2 as SVGAGI. The CDR3: CASSYGRTSGGVETQYF. CDR3 DNA: TGTGCCAGCAGTTACGGGAGGACTAGCGGGGGGGTGGAGACCCAGTACTTC.

This clonotype was seen a handful of times. The chain joins TRBV11-1 to TRBJ2-2; D perhaps matches TRBD2 (5 bases). There are 18 residues in the CDR3. Germline V lookup: CDR1 SGHAT, CDR2 FQDESV (reference sequence). Trimming cost V 2 bases and J 4 bases, with 20 bases left between them. The CDR3: CASSLLRKRAVVTGELFF. CDR3 DNA: TGTGCCAGCAGCTTACTTCGGAAGAGGGCCGTCGTCACCGGGGAGCTGTTTTTT.

The chain couples TRBV28 to TRBJ1-5; D is ambiguous. V dropped 7 bases and J dropped 4 bases, with 17 bases sitting between them. Germline CDR1 MDHEN, CDR2 SYDVKM. The CDR3 length is 15 residues. As DNA, the CDR3 is TGTGCCAGCACCTGGCGGGCCAGCATTAATCAGCCCCAGCATTTT. Its translation is CASTWRASINQPQHF.

The rearrangement links TRBV9 to TRBJ2-5; 7 positions match TRBD1. The CDR3 has 14 amino acids. The ends lost 3 bases at V and 7 bases at J; junction bases unmatched: 9. Germline-derived CDR1 and CDR2 are SGDLS and YYNGEE. CDR3: CASSAGTVEWTQYF. The DNA for the CDR3 is TGTGCCAGCAGCGCCGGGACAGTTGAATGGACCCAGTACTTC.

This clonotype showed up many times. The chain couples TRBV9 to TRBJ2-7; possibly TRBD1 for D (6 bases). CDR1 is SGDLS and CDR2 is YYNGEE in the germline V gene. The V end lost 0 bases, the J end lost 3 bases, and 13 bases lay between the germline ends. This CDR3 has 15 residues. CDR3 nucleotide sequence: TGTGCCAGCAGCGTAGGCCCCGGACAGATCTACGAGCAGTACTTC. It specifies CASSVGPGQIYEQYF.

This clonotype has a handful of counts. The chain joins TRBV19 to TRBJ1-1; tentative D call: TRBD1 (6 bases). V lost 2 bases and J 0 bases, leaving 13 bases between the germline ends. Germline assignment: CDR1 LNHDA and CDR2 SQIVND (reference sequence). The CDR3 length is 16 residues. CDR3 region: CASSITFGDMNTEAFF. As DNA, the CDR3 is TGTGCCAGTAGTATAACCTTCGGGGACATGAACACTGAAGCTTTCTTT.

This clonotype was counted only a few times. This chain links TRBV10-3 with TRBJ2-1; TRBD2 matches 7 bases. Looked up from germline, CDR1 is ENHRY and CDR2 is SYGVKD. The V and J ends lost 4 bases and 7 bases, in that order; junction bases with no gene match: 7. CDR3 length equals 14 residues. CDR3 sequence reads: CAISVGRVGNEQFF. As DNA, the CDR3 is TGTGCCATCAGTGTAGGGAGGGTAGGTAATGAGCAGTTCTTC.

This clonotype turned up a few times. The V call is TRBV15, the J call TRBJ2-7; 7 bases align to TRBD1. The CDR3 extends over 14 amino acids. The J segment lost 3 bases and the V segment lost 1 base, leaving 3 bases of the junction unmatched. Germline-derived CDR1 and CDR2 are LNHNV and YYDKDF (reference sequence). The CDR3 reads CATSRGTGGYEQYF. The CDR3 DNA sequence: TGTGCCACCAGCAGAGGGACAGGCGGCTACGAGCAGTACTTC.

Only a few counts were recorded for this clonotype. The chain carries TRBV29-1 and TRBJ1-1; a possible D gene is TRBD1 (5 bases). This CDR3 region has 11 residues. CDR1 and CDR2 (germline): SQVTM, ANQGSEA. Trimming shortened V by 2 bases and J by 7 bases, and 8 bases separated the two germline ends. The CDR3 region is CSVEWGIEAFF. The DNA of the CDR3 is TGCAGCGTTGAATGGGGGATTGAAGCTTTCTTT. Full variable domain (rest looked up from reference TRBV29-1 and TRBJ1-1): SAVISQKPSRDICQRGTSLTIQCQVDSQVTMMFWYRQQPGQSLTLIATANQGSEATYESGFVIDKFPISRPNLTFSTLTVSNMSPEDSSIYLCSVEWGIEAFFGQGTRLTVV.